Below, 32 T cell receptor beta chains from the same sample are listed, as sequenced in a study of T cells expressing NK-cell markers. Reprocessing the 5' RACE reads, TCRdb reports a single entry for every CDR3 protein and omits DNA. Recorded for this sample: 150,000 to 200,000 distinct CDR3 sequences. Source material: blood T cells: a sorted CD56 or NKG2C T cell subset, CD4+ or CD8+ T cells, or bulk PBMC T cells (not recorded which). The receptors come from a man aged 18-75 years in good health.

The genes are TRBV2 and TRBJ2-7; TCRdb calls TRBD1, which cannot be checked without DNA. The CDR3 covers 15 residues. CDR1 and CDR2 from the germline V gene are SNHLY and FYNNEI. This CDR3 is CASTQEPGGYYEQYF.

V usage is TRBV27 and J usage is TRBJ2-7; TCRdb picks TRBD1, but there is no DNA to check that call. Germline V gene data show CDR1 as MNHEY and CDR2 as SMNVEV (reference sequence). The CDR3 sequence is 17 residues long. This CDR3 is CASSLKSGGGVAYEQYF.

J is TRBJ2-7 and V is TRBV19; TCRdb proposes TRBD1, but this gene call is untestable without DNA. The CDR3 runs to 13 residues. Germline CDR1 LNHDA, CDR2 SQIVND (reference sequence). CDR3 region: CASNDGTAYEQYF.

This chain uses TRBV9 with TRBJ2-2; TCRdb's D gene call, TRBD1, goes unchecked for lack of DNA. Per germline, CDR1 SGDLS and CDR2 YYNGEE. This CDR3 comprises 19 residues. Here the CDR3 reads CASSVALIRVDANTGELFF.

This rearrangement joins TRBV5-1 to TRBJ1-5. Germline CDR1 and CDR2: SGHRS and YFSETQ. The CDR3 covers 16 residues. The CDR3 spells CASFRAGGNDNQPQHF.

The chain recombines TRBV2 with TRBJ1-1; as DNA is missing, the TRBD1 call by TCRdb cannot be tested. This CDR3 contains 17 residues. From germline, CDR1 is SNHLY and CDR2 FYNNEI. CDR3 sequence reads: CASSVHLGRGDNTEAFF.

The rearrangement links TRBV7-6 to TRBJ2-3; the TCRdb call, TRBD1, lacks DNA for checking. Germline CDR1 and CDR2: SGHVS and FNYEAQ. This CDR3 spans 18 amino acids. The CDR3 protein is CASSHAGVMLDGADTQYF.

The CDR3 sequence is CASSLDRVENTEAFF. V and J are TRBV5-6 and TRBJ1-1. There are 15 residues in the CDR3. Germline loops: CDR1 SGHDT, CDR2 YYEEEE.

CDR3 sequence reads: CASSLGPSEETQYF. This rearrangement joins TRBV3-1 to TRBJ2-5; TCRdb selects TRBD1, and the lack of DNA leaves this call unchecked. Germline V gene sequence: CDR1 LGHDT, CDR2 YNNKEL (reference sequence). The CDR3 contains 14 residues.

The V and J genes are TRBV18 and TRBJ2-7; the D call from TCRdb, TRBD1, cannot be confirmed without DNA. Germline V gene data show CDR1 as KGHSH and CDR2 as LQKENI. The CDR3 has 14 amino acids. CDR3 residues: CASSLHRGAYEQYF. Variable domain in full (rest from reference TRBV18 and TRBJ2-7): NAGVMQNPRHLVRRRGQEARLRCSPMKGHSHVYWYRQLPEEGLKFMVYLQKENIIDESGMPKERFSAEFPKEGPSILRIQQVVRGDSAAYFCASSLHRGAYEQYFGPGTRLTVT.

The chain links TRBV6-5 to TRBJ1-2; TCRdb returns TRBD1, unconfirmable since there is no DNA. This CDR3 is 14 amino acids long. Germline lookup yields CDR1 MNHEY and CDR2 SVGAGI. The CDR3 region is CASSYTDSDYGYTF.

The chain links TRBV14 to TRBJ2-1; TCRdb's D call, TRBD2, is unchecked because there is no DNA. The CDR3 runs 15 residues. Germline V gene lookup returns CDR1 SGHDN and CDR2 FVKESK. CDR3: CASSPIREANNEQFF.

The rearrangement uses TRBV5-1 and TRBJ2-7. CDR1 is SGHRS and CDR2 is YFSETQ in the germline V gene. This CDR3 has 15 amino acids. CDR3 residues: CASSLAPTTGYEQYF.

The chain uses TRBV28 and TRBJ2-7. Germline V gene sequence: CDR1 MDHEN, CDR2 SYDVKM. This CDR3 contains 12 residues. The CDR3 spells CASSGGVHEQYF.

This rearrangement joins TRBV6-1 to TRBJ2-1; TCRdb's D call of TRBD2 is untestable without DNA. The CDR3 consists of 14 residues. CDR1 is MNHNS and CDR2 is SASEGT in the germline V gene. The CDR3 here is CASLGLAGHGEQFF.

This chain uses TRBV5-6 with TRBJ1-2; TCRdb names TRBD1, which stays unverified in the absence of DNA. The CDR3 sequence is 14 residues long. CDR1 SGHDT and CDR2 YYEEEE come from the germline V gene. CDR3 protein: CASSFQGWSMGYTF.

The chain links TRBV4-2 to TRBJ2-5; TCRdb gives TRBD2 as the D gene, but with no DNA this cannot be confirmed. This CDR3 is built from 13 residues. CDR1 is LGHNA, CDR2 YNFKEQ, per germline. CDR3 sequence reads: CASSRRLVETQYF.

V gene TRBV2 combines with J gene TRBJ1-5. Looked up from germline, CDR1 is SNHLY and CDR2 is FYNNEI. This CDR3 is 13 amino acids long. The CDR3 protein is CASSVVGNQPQHF. Together with reference TRBV2 and TRBJ1-5, the CDR3 gives the full variable domain: EPEVTQTPSHQVTQMGQEVILRCVPISNHLYFYWYRQILGQKVEFLVSFYNNEISEKSEIFDDQFSVERPDGSNFTLKIRSTKLEDSAMYFCASSVVGNQPQHFGDGTRLSIL.

The chain employs TRBV9 and TRBJ2-2; with no DNA, the TCRdb D assignment of TRBD2 cannot be verified. Per the germline V gene, CDR1 is SGDLS and CDR2 is YYNGEE. The CDR3 consists of 18 residues. CDR3 region: CASSPGLAGGLDTGELFF.

This chain joins TRBV6-5 and TRBJ1-4; with no DNA, the TCRdb D assignment of TRBD1 cannot be verified. The germline gives CDR1 MNHEY, CDR2 SVGAGI. The CDR3 contains 15 residues. This CDR3 reads CASSYSGGIGEKLFF.

The chain uses TRBV2 and TRBJ2-3; the D gene TCRdb calls, TRBD1, cannot be checked with no DNA. This CDR3 region has 15 residues. The germline CDR1 and CDR2 sequences are SNHLY and FYNNEI. This chain's CDR3 is CASKGSGAPGDTQYF.

This chain links TRBV3-1 with TRBJ2-7; TCRdb's D gene call, TRBD1, goes unchecked for lack of DNA. The CDR3 length is 14 residues. The germline V gene encodes CDR1 LGHDT and CDR2 YNNKEL (reference sequence). Here the CDR3 reads CASSHPGGAYEQYF.

The chain couples TRBV19 to TRBJ2-2. Germline V CDR1 and CDR2: LNHDA, SQIVND (reference sequence). This CDR3 has 13 amino acids. CDR3 in amino acids: CASKGTVTGELFF.

The chain uses TRBV29-1 and TRBJ2-5; with no DNA, the TCRdb D assignment of TRBD1 cannot be verified. Germline V gene lookup returns CDR1 SQVTM and CDR2 ANQGSEA. The CDR3 has 11 amino acids. The CDR3 sequence: CSLGQGETQYF.

The CDR3 reads CASRLGGGRQYEQYF. The chain links TRBV5-1 to TRBJ2-7; lacking DNA, the TRBD1 call made by TCRdb goes unchecked. The length of the CDR3 is 15 residues. Germline V gives CDR1 SGHRS, CDR2 YFSETQ. The full variable domain, rest sourced from reference TRBV5-1 and TRBJ2-7, is KAGVTQTPRYLIKTRGQQVTLSCSPISGHRSVSWYQQTPGQGLQFLFEYFSETQRNKGNFPGRFSGRQFSNSRSEMNVSTLELGDSALYLCASRLGGGRQYEQYFGPGTRLTVT.

The chain has TRBV7-8 and TRBJ2-7; with no DNA, the TCRdb D assignment of TRBD1 cannot be verified. The CDR3 length is 13 residues. Germline assignment: CDR1 SGHVS and CDR2 FQNEAQ. The CDR3 loop reads CASSSLQGGQQYF.

The chain joins TRBV9 to TRBJ1-4. Germline V gives CDR1 SGDLS, CDR2 YYNGEE. The CDR3 extends over 15 amino acids. The CDR3 spells CASSPLGSPNEKLFF.

The rearrangement uses TRBV20-1 and TRBJ2-7. Germline V lookup: CDR1 DFQATT, CDR2 SNEGSKA (reference sequence). This CDR3 has 15 amino acids. CDR3 protein: CSARQEGESPYEQYF.

The chain recombines TRBV6-1 with TRBJ2-3; TCRdb reports TRBD2, a call that lacks DNA to check it against. Germline CDR1 and CDR2: MNHNS and SASEGT. This CDR3 region has 15 residues. This CDR3 is CASRPEAEYTDTQYF.

The J gene is TRBJ1-1, the V gene TRBV6-1; TCRdb outputs TRBD1, but without DNA this stays unchecked. Germline CDR1 reads MNHNS; CDR2 reads SASEGT. There are 13 residues in the CDR3. The chain's CDR3 is CASRSGIPTEAFF.

V and J are TRBV4-1 and TRBJ2-1; lacking DNA, the TRBD1 call made by TCRdb goes unchecked. CDR3 length: 13 amino acids. The germline V gene encodes CDR1 MGHRA and CDR2 YSYEKL. The CDR3 loop is CASSTSGGSEQFF.

The chain carries TRBV21-1 and TRBJ2-7. TRBV21-1 represents a pseudogene. The CDR3 spans 16 residues. This CDR3 reads CASSKGDLGVSYEQYF.